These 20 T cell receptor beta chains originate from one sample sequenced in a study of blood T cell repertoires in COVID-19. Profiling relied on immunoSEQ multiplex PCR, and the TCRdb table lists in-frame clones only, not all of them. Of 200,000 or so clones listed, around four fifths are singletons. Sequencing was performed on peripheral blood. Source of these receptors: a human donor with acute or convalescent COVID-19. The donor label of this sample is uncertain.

CDR3 coding DNA: TGTGCCAGCAGCCCTTGGGACAGTAGTCAGCCCCAGCATTTT. Its protein product is CASSPWDSSQPQHF. V usage is TRBV7-9 and J usage is TRBJ1-5, with 7 bases lining up with TRBD1. This CDR3 spans 14 amino acids. In germline, CDR1 is SEHNR, CDR2 FQNEAQ (reference sequence). V was pared by 5 bases and J by 6 bases, with 7 bases of the junction left unmatched. Using reference TRBV7-9 and TRBJ1-5 for the parts outside the CDR3, the full variable domain is DTGVSQNPRHKITKRGQNVTFRCDPISEHNRLYWYRQTLGQGPEFLTYFQNEAQLEKSRLLSDRFSAERPKGSFSTLEIQRTEQGDSAMYLCASSPWDSSQPQHFGDGTRLSIL.

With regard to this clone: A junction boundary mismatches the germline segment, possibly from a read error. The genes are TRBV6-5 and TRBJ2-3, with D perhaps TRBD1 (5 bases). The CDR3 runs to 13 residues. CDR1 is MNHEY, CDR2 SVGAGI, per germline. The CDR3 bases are TGTGCCAGCCCGACGCCCAGCACAGGTACGCAGTATTTT. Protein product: CASPTPSTGTQYF.

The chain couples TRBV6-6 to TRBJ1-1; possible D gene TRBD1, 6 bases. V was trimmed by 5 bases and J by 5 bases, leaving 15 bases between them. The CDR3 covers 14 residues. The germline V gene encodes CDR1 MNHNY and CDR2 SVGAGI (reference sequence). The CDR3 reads CASSPRGLRTEAFF. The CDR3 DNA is TGTGCCAGCAGTCCCAGGGGTCTGAGGACTGAAGCTTTCTTT.

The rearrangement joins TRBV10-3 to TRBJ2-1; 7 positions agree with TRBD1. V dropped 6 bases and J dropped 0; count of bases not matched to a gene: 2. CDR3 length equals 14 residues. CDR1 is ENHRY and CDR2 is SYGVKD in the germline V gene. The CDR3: CAISRDSSYNEQFF. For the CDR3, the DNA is TGTGCCATCAGCCGGGACAGCTCCTACAATGAGCAGTTCTTC.

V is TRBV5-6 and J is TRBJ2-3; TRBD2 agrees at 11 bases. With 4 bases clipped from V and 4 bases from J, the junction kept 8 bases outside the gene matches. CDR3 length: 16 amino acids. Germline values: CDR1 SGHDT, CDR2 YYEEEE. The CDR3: CASSTYGLAGSDTQYF. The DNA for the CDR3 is TGTGCCAGCAGCACGTACGGACTAGCGGGTTCAGATACGCAGTATTTT. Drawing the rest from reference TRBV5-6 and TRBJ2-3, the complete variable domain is DAGVTQSPTHLIKTRGQQVTLRCSPKSGHDTVSWYQQALGQGPQFIFQYYEEEERQRGNFPDRFSGHQFPNYSSELNVNALLLGDSALYLCASSTYGLAGSDTQYFGPGTRLTVL.

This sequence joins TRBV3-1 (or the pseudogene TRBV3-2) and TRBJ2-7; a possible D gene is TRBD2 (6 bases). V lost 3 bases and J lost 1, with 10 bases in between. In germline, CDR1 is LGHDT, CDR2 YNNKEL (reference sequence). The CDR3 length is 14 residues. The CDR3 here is CASSHLGGSYEQYF. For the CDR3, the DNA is TGTGCCAGCAGCCACCTCGGAGGGTCCTACGAGCAGTACTTC.

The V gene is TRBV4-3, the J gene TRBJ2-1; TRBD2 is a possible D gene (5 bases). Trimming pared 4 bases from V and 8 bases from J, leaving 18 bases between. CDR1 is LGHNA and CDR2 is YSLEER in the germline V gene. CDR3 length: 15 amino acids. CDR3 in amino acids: CASSPRADLPHEQFF. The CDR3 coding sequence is TGCGCCAGCAGCCCCCGAGCGGACCTACCCCATGAGCAGTTCTTC.

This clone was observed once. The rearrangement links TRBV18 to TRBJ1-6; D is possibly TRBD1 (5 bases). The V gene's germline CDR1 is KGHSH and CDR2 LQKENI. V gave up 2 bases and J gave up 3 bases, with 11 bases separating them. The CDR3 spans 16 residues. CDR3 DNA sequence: TGTGCCAGCTCACCAACAGGTTGGGGCTATAATTCACCCCTCCACTTT. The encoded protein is CASSPTGWGYNSPLHF.

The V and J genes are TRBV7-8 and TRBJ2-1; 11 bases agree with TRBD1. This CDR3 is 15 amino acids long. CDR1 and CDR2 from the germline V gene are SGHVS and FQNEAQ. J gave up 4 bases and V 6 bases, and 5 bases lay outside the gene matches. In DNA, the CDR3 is TGTGCCAGCAGGAAGGACAGGGGGCTTTACAATGAGCAGTTCTTC. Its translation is CASRKDRGLYNEQFF.

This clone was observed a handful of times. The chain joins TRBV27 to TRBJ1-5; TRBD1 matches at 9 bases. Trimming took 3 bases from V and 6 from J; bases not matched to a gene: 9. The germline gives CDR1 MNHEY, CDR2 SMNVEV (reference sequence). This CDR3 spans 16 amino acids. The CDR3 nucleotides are TGTGCCAGCAGTTTGGGGACAGGGCTGGGTAGTCAGCCCCAGCATTTT. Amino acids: CASSLGTGLGSQPQHF.

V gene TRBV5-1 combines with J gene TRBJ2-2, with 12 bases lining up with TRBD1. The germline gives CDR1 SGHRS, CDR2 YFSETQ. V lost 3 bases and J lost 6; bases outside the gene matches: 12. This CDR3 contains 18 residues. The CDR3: CASSWASPGQGAPGELFF. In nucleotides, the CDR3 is TGCGCCAGCAGCTGGGCTTCCCCGGGACAGGGGGCCCCCGGGGAGCTGTTTTTT.

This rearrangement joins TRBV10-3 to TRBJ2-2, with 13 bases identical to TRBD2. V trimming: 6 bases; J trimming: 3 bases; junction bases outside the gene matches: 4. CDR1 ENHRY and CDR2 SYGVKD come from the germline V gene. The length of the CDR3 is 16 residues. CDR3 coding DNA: TGTGCCATCAGGAGGACTAGCGGGAGAGACACCGGGGAGCTGTTTTTT. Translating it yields CAIRRTSGRDTGELFF.

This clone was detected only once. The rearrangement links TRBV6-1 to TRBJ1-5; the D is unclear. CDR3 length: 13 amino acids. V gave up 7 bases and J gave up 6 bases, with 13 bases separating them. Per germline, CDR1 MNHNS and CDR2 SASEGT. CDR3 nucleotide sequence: TGTGCCAGCAAGGCAGGTTTGGGTCAGCCCCAGCATTTT. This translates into CASKAGLGQPQHF.

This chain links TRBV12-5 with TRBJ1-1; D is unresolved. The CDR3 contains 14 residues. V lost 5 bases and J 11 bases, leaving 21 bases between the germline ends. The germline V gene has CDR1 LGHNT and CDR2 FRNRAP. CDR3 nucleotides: TGTGCTAGTGGTCCTAATATGGGATTAGCGGCGGCTTTCTTT. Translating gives CASGPNMGLAAAFF.

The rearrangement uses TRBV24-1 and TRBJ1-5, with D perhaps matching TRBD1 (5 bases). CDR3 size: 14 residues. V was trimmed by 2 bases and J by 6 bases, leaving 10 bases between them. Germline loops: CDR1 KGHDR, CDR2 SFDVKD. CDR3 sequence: CATSDSGGGQPQHF. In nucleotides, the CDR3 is TGTGCCACCAGTGATTCGGGGGGAGGTCAGCCCCAGCATTTT.

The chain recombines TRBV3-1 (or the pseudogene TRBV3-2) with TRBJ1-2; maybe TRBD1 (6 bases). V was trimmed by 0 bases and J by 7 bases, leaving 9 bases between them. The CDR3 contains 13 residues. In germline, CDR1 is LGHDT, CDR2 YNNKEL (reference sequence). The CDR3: CASSQEGRGGYTF. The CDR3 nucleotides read TGTGCCAGCAGCCAAGAGGGCAGGGGTGGCTACACCTTC.

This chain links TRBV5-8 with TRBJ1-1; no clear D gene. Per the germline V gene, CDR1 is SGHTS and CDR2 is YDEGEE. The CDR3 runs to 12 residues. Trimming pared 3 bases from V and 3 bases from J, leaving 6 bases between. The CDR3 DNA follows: TGTGCCAGCAGCTGGACTTACACTGAAGCTTTCTTT. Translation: CASSWTYTEAFF.

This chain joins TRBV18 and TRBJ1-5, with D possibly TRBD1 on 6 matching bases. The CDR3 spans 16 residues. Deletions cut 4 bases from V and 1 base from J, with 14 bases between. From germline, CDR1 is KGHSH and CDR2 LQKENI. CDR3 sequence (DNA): TGTGCCAGCTCACTTAGGACAGACCCCAGCAATCAGCCCCAGCATTTT. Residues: CASSLRTDPSNQPQHF.

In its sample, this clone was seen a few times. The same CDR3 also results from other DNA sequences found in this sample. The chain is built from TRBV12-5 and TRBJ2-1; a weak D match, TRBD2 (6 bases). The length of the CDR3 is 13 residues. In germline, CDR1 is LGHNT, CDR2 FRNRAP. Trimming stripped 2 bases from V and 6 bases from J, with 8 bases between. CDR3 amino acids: CASGLSGGNEQFF. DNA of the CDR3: TGTGCTAGTGGTTTGTCCGGGGGCAATGAGCAGTTCTTC.

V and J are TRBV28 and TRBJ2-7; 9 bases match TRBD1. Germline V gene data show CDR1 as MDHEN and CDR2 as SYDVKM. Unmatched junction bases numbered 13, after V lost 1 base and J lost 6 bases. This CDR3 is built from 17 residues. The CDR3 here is CASSLSRGGTGSSEQYF. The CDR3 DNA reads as TGTGCCAGCAGTTTATCACGAGGGGGGACAGGGTCGAGCGAGCAGTACTTC. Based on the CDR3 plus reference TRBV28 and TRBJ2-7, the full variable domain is DVKVTQSSRYLVKRTGEKVFLECVQDMDHENMFWYRQDPGLGLRLIYFSYDVKMKEKGDIPEGYSVSREKKERFSLILESASTNQTSMYLCASSLSRGGTGSSEQYFGPGTRLTVT.